The 6 T cell receptor beta chains presented below share a single source sample, sequenced in a study of neurological immune-mediated disorders (dated by TCRdb to between 2018 and 2020). Libraries were constructed by 5' RACE. Instrument on record: Illumina HiSeq 2500. Using fastp trimming at Q25 and MiXCR clonotype assembly, TCRdb reanalyzed the public sequencing data and kept in-frame beta chains. Every distinct CDR3 protein forms one entry, paired with its most common genes and DNA. Recorded for this sample are 49,000 or so distinct CDR3 sequences; roughly 4.4% of them occurred a single time. Just over 5.5% of the sample belongs to the ten largest clones. Sequenced material: PBMCs. Source of these receptors: a woman aged 60-70 years with multiple sclerosis.

Notes on this clonotype: A much larger clone differs from this one at a single base, so this may be a read error. A read error is likely, as this CDR3 ends without the conserved phenylalanine or tryptophan. J is TRBJ2-3 and V is TRBV20-1; D might be TRBD2 (6 bases). CDR1 DFQATT and CDR2 SNEGSKA come from the germline V gene (reference sequence). The CDR3 covers 11 residues. The V end was cut by 6 bases, the J end by 8 bases, with 12 bases between. This CDR3 is CSAMGLGTQYY. In DNA, the CDR3 is TGCAGTGCGATGGGACTCGGTACGCAGTATTAT.

This clonotype was observed at least ten times. The rearrangement links TRBV12-3 or TRBV12-4 to TRBJ1-2; D remains unclear. There are 15 residues in the CDR3. V was pared by 2 bases and J by 0 bases, with 10 bases between. The CDR3 spells CASSLSQVANYGYTF. The CDR3 DNA reads as TGTGCCAGCAGTTTATCCCAGGTTGCTAACTATGGCTACACCTTC.

This clonotype has a count of ten or more. The V and J genes are TRBV7-9 and TRBJ2-5; D remains unclear. CDR1 is SEHNR, CDR2 FQNEAQ, per germline (reference sequence). The CDR3 length is 11 residues. The V end was cut by 4 bases, the J end by 5 bases, with 5 bases between. This CDR3 reads CASSSMETQYF. For the CDR3, the DNA is TGTGCCAGCAGCTCTATGGAGACCCAGTACTTC.

In its sample, this clonotype was seen many times. The chain joins TRBV5-1 to TRBJ1-5; no clear D gene. CDR3 length equals 15 residues. Germline values: CDR1 SGHRS, CDR2 YFSETQ. Trimming cost V 0 bases and J 5 bases, with 12 bases left between them. CDR3 coding DNA: TGCGCCAGCAGCTTGGACGGTGCCGGGGATCAGCCCCAGCATTTT. It encodes CASSLDGAGDQPQHF.

The sample holds a few counts of this clonotype. This chain connects TRBV7-8 to TRBJ2-5; 7 bases match TRBD1. The CDR3 runs 15 residues. V dropped 4 bases and J dropped 9; count of bases not matched to a gene: 14. Germline CDR1 is SGHVS and CDR2 is FQNEAQ. The CDR3 DNA reads TGTGCCAGCAGCTCTAGAGTAGGGACAGCGGAATCCCAGTACTTC. This codes for CASSSRVGTAESQYF.

This clonotype was picked up many times. V usage is TRBV4-3 and J usage is TRBJ2-1; D gene uncertain. The CDR3 contains 13 residues. The V gene's germline CDR1 is LGHNA and CDR2 YSLEER. V lost 1 base to trimming and J lost 5 bases, with 6 bases between them. CDR3 sequence reads: CASSQAQNNEQFF. The CDR3 DNA is TGCGCCAGCAGCCAAGCCCAGAACAATGAGCAGTTCTTC.